These 27 T cell receptor beta chains were all obtained from the same sample, sequenced in a study of graft-versus-host responses after intestinal transplantation. Clones were sequenced by immunoSEQ multiplex PCR, and TCRdb holds only the in-frame ones, with some missing. The repertoire has over 1,500 clones, approximately 60% of them found once; the top ten carry approximately 6.5%. Researchers placed about 200,000 CFSE-labeled responder cells in culture with about 200,000 irradiated, violet-dye-labeled stimulator cells. The source material was alloreactive CD8+ T cells from a mixed lymphocyte reaction culture, sampled before transplantation. As for subset: CFSE-low proliferating T cells sorted from roughly 6-day pre-transplant mixed lymphocyte reaction (GvH or HvG direction). These receptors all come from a human patient who was an organ donor for intestinal transplantation.

There are a few counts of this clone. Within the sample, other DNA sequences also encode this same CDR3. The chain links TRBV6-5 to TRBJ2-5; 12 bases are shared with TRBD2. CDR3 size: 15 residues. With V trimmed by 5 bases and J by 2 bases, 3 bases remained unmatched. CDR1 is MNHEY and CDR2 is SVGAGI in the germline V gene. The DNA of the CDR3 is TGTGCCAGCAGTCGGACTAGCGGGGCGCAAGAGACCCAGTACTTC. Translation gives CASSRTSGAQETQYF.

The chain uses TRBV4-1 and TRBJ1-5; 9 bases fit TRBD1. Germline V lookup: CDR1 MGHRA, CDR2 YSYEKL. After removal of 5 bases from V and 1 base from J, the junction contained 3 bases not matched to a gene. CDR3 length equals 15 residues. The CDR3 sequence is CASSEGQGSNQPQHF. The DNA of the CDR3 is TGCGCCAGCAGCGAGGGACAGGGAAGCAATCAGCCCCAGCATTTT.

This clone was seen a few times. The chain joins TRBV13 to TRBJ2-7; D tentatively reads TRBD1 or TRBD2 (5 bases each). The germline gives CDR1 PRHDT, CDR2 FYEKMQ (reference sequence). The ends were cut back, 4 bases at V and 6 bases at J, with 22 bases in the middle. There are 16 residues in the CDR3. The CDR3 loop reads CASSSNGLGPFGEQYF. The CDR3 nucleotides are TGTGCCAGCAGCTCCAACGGATTGGGACCTTTTGGCGAGCAGTACTTC.

The V and J genes are TRBV10-1 and TRBJ1-5, with D possibly being TRBD1 (6 bases). The germline V gene encodes CDR1 WNHNN and CDR2 SYGVQD (reference sequence). V lost 3 bases, J lost 4 bases, and 10 bases lay in between. There are 14 residues in the CDR3. The CDR3 is CASSDPQGNQPQHF. The DNA of the CDR3 is TGCGCCAGCAGTGATCCACAGGGTAATCAGCCCCAGCATTTT.

This rearrangement joins TRBV11-2 to TRBJ2-7; D unclear. The germline V gene encodes CDR1 SGHAT and CDR2 FQNNGV. CDR3 length: 13 residues. Deletions cut 1 base from V and 3 bases from J, with 7 bases between. CDR3 in DNA: TGTGCCAGCAGCTTAGGAGACAACTACGAGCAGTACTTC. Protein sequence: CASSLGDNYEQYF.

This clone was detected only a few times. The chain has TRBV5-7 and TRBJ2-1; 8 bases map to TRBD1. TRBV5-7 is an ORF for which the function is uncertain. The CDR3 length is 14 residues. Trimming cost V 3 bases and J 5 bases; bases outside gene matches: 4. Here the CDR3 reads CASSSRTGNNEQFF. The CDR3 bases are TGTGCCAGCAGCTCCAGGACAGGGAACAATGAGCAGTTCTTC.

The chain recombines TRBV4-1 with TRBJ2-2, with 7 nucleotides matching TRBD2. There are 16 residues in the CDR3. Germline CDR1 reads MGHRA; CDR2 reads YSYEKL. The V and J ends lost 4 bases and 3 bases, in that order; junction bases with no gene match: 8. CDR3 coding DNA: TGCGCCAGCAGCCTCCGCGATAGCGGGTACACCGGGGAGCTGTTTTTT. Amino acids: CASSLRDSGYTGELFF.

This clone has only one observation. This chain uses TRBV7-2 with TRBJ2-1; 8 nucleotides match TRBD2. J gave up 7 bases and V 5 bases, and 16 bases lay outside the gene matches. The CDR3 extends over 17 amino acids. Per the germline V gene, CDR1 is SGHTA and CDR2 is FQGNSA. Here the CDR3 DNA reads TGTGCCAGCAGCCCCGCGTTCGTCGGGGGGGCGGGTAATGAGCAGTTCTTC. Protein sequence: CASSPAFVGGAGNEQFF.

There are a few counts of this clone. This chain links TRBV7-3 with TRBJ1-2; a weak D match, TRBD1 (5 bases). V gave up 2 bases and J gave up 2 bases, with 12 bases separating them. CDR3 size: 15 residues. The germline V gene has CDR1 SGHTA and CDR2 FQGTGA. CDR3 protein: CASSLVGGWNYGYTF. The CDR3 nucleotides are TGTGCCAGCAGCTTAGTCGGGGGGTGGAACTATGGCTACACCTTC.

In DNA form, the CDR3 reads TGTGCCAGCTCTACCGGGACAAGACACTACGAGCAGTACTTC. Its protein product is CASSTGTRHYEQYF. The chain recombines TRBV28 with TRBJ2-7; possible D gene TRBD1, 6 bases. In germline, CDR1 is MDHEN, CDR2 SYDVKM. Trimming removed 8 bases at V and 3 bases at J, with 17 bases between. The CDR3 covers 14 residues.

In nucleotides, the CDR3 is TGTGCCAGCAGCTTATACGAGGGAACTTTGAACACTGAAGCTTTCTTT. Translation gives CASSLYEGTLNTEAFF. The J gene is TRBJ1-1, the V gene TRBV7-8; D unclear. Germline values: CDR1 SGHVS, CDR2 FQNEAQ. V was shortened by 2 bases and J by 0 bases, with 13 bases between the two germline ends. The CDR3 loop spans 16 amino acids. The whole variable domain, filled in from reference TRBV7-8 and TRBJ1-1, reads GAGVSQSPRYKVAKRGQDVALRCDPISGHVSLFWYQQALGQGPEFLTYFQNEAQLDKSGLPSDRFFAERPEGSVSTLKIQRTQQEDSAVYLCASSLYEGTLNTEAFFGQGTRLTVV.

There are a few counts of this clone. The chain combines TRBV5-5 with TRBJ1-6, with 10 bases identical to TRBD1. Germline V gene data show CDR1 as SGHKS and CDR2 as YYEKEE (reference sequence). V was pared by 5 bases and J by 10 bases, with 6 bases of the junction left unmatched. The CDR3 has 14 amino acids. CDR3 protein: CASSPGQGNSPLHF. The CDR3 bases are TGTGCCAGCAGTCCGGGACAGGGGAACTCACCCCTCCACTTT.

This clone showed up just once. The gene calls are TRBV21-1 and TRBJ1-5. TRBV21-1 is an annotated pseudogene. This CDR3 region has 8 residues. For the CDR3, the DNA is TGTGCCAAGCGGCCCAGAGAATTT. Amino acids: CAKRPREF.

This clone occurred a few times. The V and J genes are TRBV10-3 and TRBJ2-2; TRBD2 matches 9 bases. Germline V gene data show CDR1 as ENHRY and CDR2 as SYGVKD. V was pared by 11 bases and J by 0 bases, with 10 bases of the junction left unmatched. The CDR3 runs to 16 residues. In DNA form, the CDR3 reads TGTGCCGCAGCCCCAGGGACTAGCCCGAACACCGGGGAGCTGTTTTTT. Protein sequence: CAAAPGTSPNTGELFF.

This rearrangement joins TRBV28 to TRBJ2-7, with D possibly matching TRBD1 (7 bases). The CDR3 runs 16 residues. CDR1 and CDR2 (germline): MDHEN, SYDVKM. V was pared by 4 bases and J by 1 base, with 17 bases between. The CDR3 nucleotides are TGTGCCAGCAGTTCGCCTCAGGGGGGACCGTCCTACGAGCAGTACTTC. Its protein product is CASSSPQGGPSYEQYF.

This chain links TRBV6-1 with TRBJ2-7, with a weak D call TRBD1 (5 bases). V shed 0 bases and J shed 0 bases, with 12 bases lying between them. The CDR3 runs to 16 residues. Germline V gene sequence: CDR1 MNHNS, CDR2 SASEGT. The CDR3 DNA reads as TGTGCCAGCAGTGAAGCGGGGCAGCCTAGCTCCTACGAGCAGTACTTC. This sequence encodes CASSEAGQPSSYEQYF.

The chain combines TRBV27 with TRBJ1-2; no definite D call. Per the germline V gene, CDR1 is MNHEY and CDR2 is SMNVEV (reference sequence). Trimming removed 0 bases at V and 6 bases at J, with 5 bases between. This CDR3 has 12 amino acids. CDR3 region: CASSLSGDGYTF. CDR3 DNA sequence: TGTGCCAGCAGTTTATCCGGGGATGGCTACACCTTC.

V gene TRBV11-3 combines with J gene TRBJ1-1, with D perhaps TRBD1 (6 bases). In germline, CDR1 is SGHNT, CDR2 YENEEA. The V gene lost 5 bases and the J gene lost 2 bases, with 15 bases spanning the gap. The CDR3 covers 15 residues. CDR3 sequence reads: CASSAGTFLNTEAFF. The CDR3 DNA follows: TGTGCCAGCAGCGCCGGGACATTTCTCAACACTGAAGCTTTCTTT.

This clone turned up a few times. The V gene is TRBV5-6, the J gene TRBJ2-7; TRBD1 is a possible D gene (6 bases). Trimming left V 2 bases short and J 2 bases short, with 14 bases between. Looked up from germline, CDR1 is SGHDT and CDR2 is YYEEEE. This CDR3 has 15 residues. Here the CDR3 reads CASSFQTGPTYEQYF. DNA for the CDR3: TGTGCCAGCAGCTTCCAAACAGGGCCCACCTACGAGCAGTACTTC.

This clone has only a few counts. V gene TRBV27 combines with J gene TRBJ2-1; TRBD2 is a possible D gene (5 bases). The ends were cut back, 2 bases at V and 10 bases at J, with 15 bases in the middle. CDR3 size: 14 residues. Germline values: CDR1 MNHEY, CDR2 SMNVEV (reference sequence). This chain's CDR3 is CASSLGGRGKEQFF. The CDR3 nucleotides are TGTGCCAGCAGTTTAGGTGGTCGGGGAAAAGAGCAGTTCTTC.

This CDR3 reads CASSLGDNEQFF. The CDR3 coding sequence is TGCGCCAGCAGCTTGGGGGACAATGAGCAGTTCTTC. This sequence joins TRBV5-1 and TRBJ2-1, with no clear D. CDR3 length: 12 amino acids. Per germline, CDR1 SGHRS and CDR2 YFSETQ. The V and J ends lost 0 bases and 5 bases respectively, with 3 bases between them.

This chain uses TRBV4-3 with TRBJ2-6, with D hard to call. Looked up from germline, CDR1 is LGHNA and CDR2 is YSLEER. V lost 0 bases and J lost 5, with 11 bases in between. The CDR3 runs to 16 residues. CDR3 protein: CASSQDRRIRANVLTF. For the CDR3, the DNA is TGCGCCAGCAGCCAAGATCGACGGATAAGGGCCAACGTCCTGACTTTC.

This chain uses TRBV7-9 with TRBJ2-5; D is unclear. With 1 base removed from V and 7 bases from J, the gap between germline ends came to 13 bases. The CDR3 is 14 amino acids. Looked up from germline, CDR1 is SEHNR and CDR2 is FQNEAQ (reference sequence). CDR3 nucleotides: TGTGCCAGCAGCTTAGGCGGTTCAGGTGGGACCCAGTACTTC. This translates into CASSLGGSGGTQYF.

This chain uses TRBV6-5 with TRBJ1-6; 8 bases are shared with TRBD1. Germline values: CDR1 MNHEY, CDR2 SVGAGI. Trimming at V came to 5 bases and at J to 10 bases, leaving 4 bases not matched to a gene. The CDR3 is 13 amino acids. The CDR3 protein is CASSGQGHSPLHF. In DNA, the CDR3 is TGTGCCAGCAGTGGACAGGGTCACTCACCCCTCCACTTT.

As DNA, the CDR3 is TGTGCCAGCAGTTCCGGATTGGGCTCCTACGAGCAGTACTTC. Translating gives CASSSGLGSYEQYF. The chain carries TRBV6-5 and TRBJ2-7, with D hard to call. V was trimmed by 4 bases and J by 0 bases, leaving 10 bases between them. CDR3 length equals 14 residues. The germline V gene encodes CDR1 MNHEY and CDR2 SVGAGI.

V is TRBV21-1 and J is TRBJ1-2. TRBV21-1 is noted as a pseudogene. The length of the CDR3 is 11 residues. In nucleotides, the CDR3 is TGTGCCAGCAGCAAAGCGCATTACTACACCTTC. Its protein product is CASSKAHYYTF.

The CDR3 nucleotides are TGTGCCAGCAGTTTATCGGGGGGCGGCAATTCACCCCTCCACTTT. As protein: CASSLSGGGNSPLHF. The rearrangement uses TRBV28 and TRBJ1-6, with D perhaps TRBD1 (6 bases). With 1 base removed from V and 7 bases from J, the gap between germline ends came to 11 bases. Germline V gene sequence: CDR1 MDHEN, CDR2 SYDVKM. This CDR3 contains 15 residues.